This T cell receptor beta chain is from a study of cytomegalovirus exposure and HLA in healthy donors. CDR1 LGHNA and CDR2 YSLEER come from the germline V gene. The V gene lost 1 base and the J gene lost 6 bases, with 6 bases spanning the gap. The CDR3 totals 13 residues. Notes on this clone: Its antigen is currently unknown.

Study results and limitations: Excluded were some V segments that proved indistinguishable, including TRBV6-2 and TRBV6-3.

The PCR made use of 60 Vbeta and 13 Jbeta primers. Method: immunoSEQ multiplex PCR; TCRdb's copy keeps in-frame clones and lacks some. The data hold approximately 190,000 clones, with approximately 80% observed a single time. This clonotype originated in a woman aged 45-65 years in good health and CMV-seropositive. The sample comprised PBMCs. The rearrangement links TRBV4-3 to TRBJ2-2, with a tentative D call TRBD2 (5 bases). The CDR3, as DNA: TGCGCCAGCAGCCAAGTGAGGGCCGGGGAGCTGTTTTTT. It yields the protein CASSQVRAGELFF.